The present T cell receptor (beta chain) was sequenced within a study of blood T cells in healthy people across ages. Primed by a sample-barcoded 5' primer and a J-beta primer mix, a second PCR proceeded for 7 to 11 cycles. TCRdb re-derived calls from the 5' RACE reads in MiXCR, one entry per CDR3 protein. The data contain 1,100,000 or so distinct CDR3 sequences, 40% to 55% of them seen just once; the ten biggest clones take up approximately 20%. Regarding this clonotype: Its antigen remains unidentified.

Overall study findings and caveats: There were more naive CD4+ cells and higher diversity in long-lived donors than in aged donors.

Germline values: CDR1 MDHEN, CDR2 SYDVKM. The V gene lost 6 bases and the J gene lost 1 base, with 11 bases spanning the gap. The CDR3 contains 14 residues. The sequence came from a woman in her fifties or sixties in good health. The specimen was blood. The chain couples TRBV28 to TRBJ2-3; perhaps TRBD2 as D (5 bases). The CDR3, as DNA: TGTGCCAGCAGCAATACCGGGGGCACAGATACGCAGTATTTT. It codes for CASSNTGGTDTQYF.